This T cell receptor beta chain came from a study of blood T cells in healthy people across ages. On this clonotype: Its antigen is currently unknown.

Peripheral blood, about 9.8 milliliters per donor, was collected. Study-level points and caveats: Naive T cell percentage and TCR beta diversity correlated strongly. Diversity of TCR beta per million T cells declined in a roughly linear way with age.

Germline CDR1 SQVTM, CDR2 ANQGSEA. Trimming stripped 6 bases from V and 7 bases from J, with 9 bases between. The CDR3 is made up of 11 amino acids. Next came a second PCR, run for about 6 to 11 cycles, which used a sample-barcoded 5' primer along with a J-beta primer mix. TCRdb independently ran MiXCR on the 5' RACE reads; one entry per CDR3 protein. The sample shows roughly 1,300,000 distinct CDR3 sequences, approximately 60% of them seen only once. This receptor was obtained from a man in his late teens or twenties in good health. The sample was blood. The V and J genes are TRBV29-1 and TRBJ2-2, with a tentative D call TRBD2 (5 bases). CDR3 sequence reads: CSVGLSGELFF. CDR3 DNA sequence: TGCAGCGTCGGACTCAGCGGGGAGCTGTTTTTT.